This T cell receptor (beta chain) came from a study of blood T cell repertoires in COVID-19. Looked up from germline, CDR1 is SGHTS and CDR2 is YDEGEE. The CDR3 has 15 amino acids. V trimming: 2 bases; J trimming: 4 bases; junction bases outside the gene matches: 8. Sequencing was performed with immunoSEQ multiplex PCR; in TCRdb, only in-frame clones are kept and a portion is missing. The sample lists roughly 230,000 clones; around nine tenths were seen once. Cohort placement rested on clinical history that participants reported themselves. This sequence originates from a young man in a cohort exposed to, infected with or recovered from COVID-19 (not recorded which). V usage is TRBV5-8 and J usage is TRBJ2-5; 7 bases agree with TRBD2. The source material was PBMCs or T cells enriched from blood (not recorded which). The CDR3 DNA reads TGTGCCAGCAGCTTAAGGCGGGAGCAGAGAGAGACCCAGTACTTC. Its translation: CASSLRREQRETQYF.